These 2 T cell receptor beta chains originate from one sample sequenced in a study of cytomegalovirus exposure and HLA in healthy donors. The PCR used 60 Vbeta and 13 Jbeta primers. Produced via immunoSEQ multiplex PCR; TCRdb's table is partial and in-frame only. The table lists 250,000 to 350,000 clones, 86% of them singletons, with 3.5% to 4.5% in the top ten. The specimen was PBMCs. Source of these receptors: a middle-aged man in good health and CMV-seropositive.

The chain is built from TRBV19 and TRBJ1-1; D not certain. V lost 5 bases and J lost 8, with 12 bases in between. Germline loops: CDR1 LNHDA, CDR2 SQIVND (reference sequence). This CDR3 comprises 12 residues. The CDR3 bases are TGTGCCAGTAGTCCAACGGGGTTAGAAGCTTTCTTT. It specifies CASSPTGLEAFF.

The chain couples TRBV5-6 to TRBJ2-7, with a weak D call TRBD2 (6 bases). V lost 4 bases and J 7 bases, leaving 30 bases between the germline ends. The CDR3 sequence is 18 residues long. The germline V gene encodes CDR1 SGHDT and CDR2 YYEEEE. CDR3 residues: CASSRRVRSSFSGGEQYF. In DNA form, the CDR3 reads TGTGCCAGCAGCCGGAGGGTGCGCTCGTCGTTTAGCGGTGGAGAGCAGTACTTC.